These 26 T cell receptor beta chains came from one sample sequenced in a study of post-analysis software for immune sequencing data. TCR beta cDNA libraries had unique molecular identifiers. TCRdb reprocessed the PCR reads via MiXCR and lists one record per CDR3 protein. The sample holds hundreds of thousands of distinct CDR3 sequences, approximately 46% seen once. These receptors have no identified antigens. Study-level findings and limits: Comparison of patients with controls showed a handful of TRBV segments more frequent in patients, TRBV5-6, TRBV5-1 and TRBV20-1 among them.

Sequenced: blood. The receptors here all came from a girl aged 10-17 years with multiple sclerosis.

Points on this clonotype: Being one base from a much bigger clone, this may be a read error. This sequence joins TRBV24-1 and TRBJ2-3; D is tentatively TRBD1 or TRBD2 (6 bases each). The CDR3 totals 15 residues. In germline, CDR1 is KGHDR, CDR2 SFDVKD. CDR3 amino acids: CATSEGAGHTDTRYF. CDR3 bases: TGTGCCACCAGTGAGGGGGCGGGACACACAGATACGCGGTATTTT.

This chain connects TRBV20-1 to TRBJ2-7, with 7 bases fitting TRBD1. Germline trimming cut 6 bases from V and 3 bases from J; bases unmatched to any gene: 11. The germline CDR1 and CDR2 sequences are DFQATT and SNEGSKA (reference sequence). The CDR3 is 14 residues long. In DNA form, the CDR3 reads TGCAGTGCCAGGATGAGACAGGGATTCTACGAGCAGTACTTC. It yields the protein CSARMRQGFYEQYF.

This clonotype came up a few times. J is TRBJ2-7 and V is TRBV28; a weak D match, TRBD2 (6 bases). The V and J ends lost 7 bases and 2 bases respectively, with 21 bases between them. This CDR3 contains 16 residues. Per the germline V gene, CDR1 is MDHEN and CDR2 is SYDVKM. CDR3 region: CASTGVGGDRTYEQYF. CDR3 DNA sequence: TGTGCCAGCACCGGGGTGGGGGGAGACCGAACCTACGAGCAGTACTTC.

Concerning this clonotype itself: The junction shows a germline mismatch at one end, possibly a read error. The chain carries TRBV7-7 and TRBJ2-1, with D maybe TRBD2 (6 bases). CDR1 SSHAT and CDR2 FNYEAQ come from the germline V gene (reference sequence). CDR3 size: 17 residues. The CDR3 spells CASSASPGTPGANEQFF. As DNA, the CDR3 is TGTGCTAGCAGTGCTAGCCCCGGGACTCCAGGCGCCAATGAGCAGTTCTTC.

This clonotype is a singleton in its sample. This chain links TRBV20-1 with TRBJ1-1, with D possibly matching TRBD1 (5 bases). CDR1 is DFQATT and CDR2 is SNEGSKA in the germline V gene (reference sequence). The CDR3 runs to 14 residues. V gave up 2 bases and J gave up 1 base, with 11 bases separating them. CDR3 in DNA: TGCAGTGCTAGACGCGGGGCCGGGAACACTGAAGCTTTCTTT. Amino acid sequence: CSARRGAGNTEAFF.

The chain couples TRBV20-1 to TRBJ2-1; TRBD2 matches at 7 bases. Germline CDR1 is DFQATT and CDR2 is SNEGSKA (reference sequence). This CDR3 comprises 15 residues. J lost 0 bases, V lost 2 bases, and 4 bases had no gene match. CDR3 nucleotide sequence: TGCAGTGCTAGAATGGCGGGAGCCTCCTACAATGAGCAGTTCTTC. It translates to CSARMAGASYNEQFF.

The chain recombines TRBV5-5 with TRBJ2-2, with D hard to call. The CDR3 runs 15 residues. Looked up from germline, CDR1 is SGHKS and CDR2 is YYEKEE (reference sequence). The V gene lost 2 bases and the J gene lost 3 bases, with 11 bases spanning the gap. CDR3 protein: CASSFLPIDTGELFF. As DNA, the CDR3 is TGTGCCAGCAGCTTCCTACCGATAGACACCGGGGAGCTGTTTTTT. Full variable domain (outside the CDR3, taken from reference TRBV5-5 and TRBJ2-2): DAGVTQSPTHLIKTRGQQVTLRCSPISGHKSVSWYQQVLGQGPQFIFQYYEKEERGRGNFPDRFSARQFPNYSSELNVNALLLGDSALYLCASSFLPIDTGELFFGEGSRLTVL.

This clonotype was found a few times. Here the CDR3 DNA reads TGTGCCAGCTCACCACGGACAGGGGGCACAGATACGCAGTATTTT. It encodes CASSPRTGGTDTQYF. The genes are TRBV18 and TRBJ2-3; 9 bases align to TRBD1. The CDR3 length is 15 residues. Per germline, CDR1 KGHSH and CDR2 LQKENI. Losses at the gene ends were 1 base for V and 1 base for J; bases not matched to a gene: 0.

The chain recombines TRBV20-1 with TRBJ2-7, with 9 bases that match TRBD1. This CDR3 is 14 amino acids long. V lost 6 bases, J lost 1 base, and 7 bases stayed unmatched. Germline V lookup: CDR1 DFQATT, CDR2 SNEGSKA (reference sequence). CDR3 loop: CSAGTGSNSYEQYF. The CDR3 DNA follows: TGCAGTGCCGGGACAGGGAGTAATTCCTACGAGCAGTACTTC.

The chain is built from TRBV20-1 and TRBJ2-5, with 13 bases that match TRBD2. The CDR3 runs 16 residues. CDR1 is DFQATT and CDR2 is SNEGSKA in the germline V gene (reference sequence). Germline trimming cut 4 bases from V and 4 bases from J; bases unmatched to any gene: 9. CDR3 DNA: TGCAGTGCTAATCCGAGGACTAGCGGGAGAAGAGAGACCCAGTACTTC. Its translation is CSANPRTSGRRETQYF.

The chain carries TRBV7-3 and TRBJ1-2, with TRBD1 identical over 7 bases. V was pared by 5 bases and J by 2 bases, with 8 bases of the junction left unmatched. The CDR3 is 15 amino acids. From germline, CDR1 is SGHTA and CDR2 FQGTGA. In nucleotides, the CDR3 is TGTGCCAGCAGCCCCCAGGGGGGGCGAAACTATGGCTACACCTTC. It is translated as CASSPQGGRNYGYTF.

The chain couples TRBV20-1 to TRBJ2-7; a weak D match, TRBD2 (6 bases). There are 15 residues in the CDR3. The germline gives CDR1 DFQATT, CDR2 SNEGSKA (reference sequence). The ends were cut back, 1 base at V and 5 bases at J, with 18 bases in the middle. The CDR3 spells CSARGRVGGTDEQYF. CDR3 DNA sequence: TGCAGTGCTAGAGGTCGGGTCGGCGGGACTGACGAGCAGTACTTC.

The sample holds one count of this clonotype. The genes are TRBV3-1 and TRBJ2-1; 11 nucleotides align to TRBD2. V lost 1 base and J lost 8; bases outside the gene matches: 7. Germline V gene lookup returns CDR1 LGHDT and CDR2 YNNKEL (reference sequence). This CDR3 contains 16 residues. The DNA for the CDR3 is TGTGCCAGCAGCCAAGCCCTAGCGGGAGGTGAGGATGAGCAGTTCTTC. Its protein product is CASSQALAGGEDEQFF.

The V gene is TRBV20-1, the J gene TRBJ2-1; D possibly corresponds to TRBD2 (5 bases). The CDR3 length is 18 residues. The V gene's germline CDR1 is DFQATT and CDR2 SNEGSKA (reference sequence). The V and J ends lost 0 bases and 3 bases respectively, with 21 bases between them. In DNA, the CDR3 is TGCAGTGCTAGAGAACCCCGAACCGGACTCCCGGTCTACAATGAGCAGTTCTTC. Translation gives CSAREPRTGLPVYNEQFF.

This chain uses TRBV20-1 with TRBJ2-3; TRBD1 is a possible D gene (6 bases). V was clipped by 4 bases and J by 7 bases, with 12 bases between them. This CDR3 spans 12 amino acids. Germline V CDR1 and CDR2: DFQATT, SNEGSKA (reference sequence). CDR3 region: CSAKEGGYTQYF. The CDR3 nucleotides are TGCAGTGCTAAGGAAGGGGGTTATACGCAGTATTTT.

This clonotype has a handful of counts. CDR3 loop: CASSPLAGTDYEQYF. The CDR3 DNA sequence: TGTGCCAGCTCACCGCTAGCCGGGACAGATTACGAGCAGTACTTC. The chain couples TRBV18 to TRBJ2-5, with 7 nucleotides matching TRBD1. The closer fit of TRBJ2-7 to the DNA end suggests the J call may be wrong. CDR1 and CDR2 (germline): KGHSH, LQKENI. The CDR3 totals 15 residues.

This clonotype turned up a few times. V and J are TRBV20-1 and TRBJ2-1; 12 bases are shared with TRBD2. CDR1 is DFQATT and CDR2 is SNEGSKA in the germline V gene (reference sequence). The CDR3 is 14 residues long. V dropped 5 bases and J dropped 7; count of bases not matched to a gene: 6. CDR3 coding DNA: TGCAGTGCTCCGACTAGCGGGAGTATAAATGAGCAGTTCTTC. This encodes CSAPTSGSINEQFF.

This clonotype was counted a few times. V and J are TRBV12-3 or TRBV12-4 and TRBJ2-1; the match to TRBD2 covers 11 bases. The CDR3 spans 14 residues. V lost 1 base to trimming and J lost 8 bases; unmatched junction nucleotides: 1. The DNA for the CDR3 is TGTGCCAGCAGTTTAGGACTAGCGGGATATGAGCAGTTCTTC. Encoded protein: CASSLGLAGYEQFF.

This clonotype has ten or more counts. The rearrangement joins TRBV12-3 or TRBV12-4 to TRBJ1-2; no definite D call. V lost 1 base to trimming and J lost 5 bases, with 5 bases between them. The CDR3 consists of 12 residues. The CDR3 bases are TGTGCCAGCAGTTTAGGGTCATATGGCTACACCTTC. It yields the protein CASSLGSYGYTF.

This clonotype has a handful of counts. This chain connects TRBV12-3 or TRBV12-4 to TRBJ2-3; possibly TRBD1 for D (7 bases). There are 16 residues in the CDR3. Trimming shortened V by 1 base and J by 2 bases, and 13 bases separated the two germline ends. The CDR3 sequence is CASSLGGGTVTDTQYF. CDR3 coding DNA: TGTGCCAGCAGTTTAGGAGGGGGGACAGTCACAGATACGCAGTATTTT.

The chain joins TRBV12-3 or TRBV12-4 to TRBJ2-7; no clear D gene. The CDR3 runs to 15 residues. Trimming took 4 bases from V and 3 from J, leaving 16 bases between them. In DNA form, the CDR3 reads TGTGCCAGCAGTTCTGGGCAGGCGCTTTACTACGAGCAGTACTTC. Its translation: CASSSGQALYYEQYF.

The V call is TRBV28, the J call TRBJ2-1; TRBD1 aligns across 9 bases. Matching the DNA end better, TRBJ2-7 makes the J call doubtful. The CDR3 covers 14 residues. The germline gives CDR1 MDHEN, CDR2 SYDVKM. The CDR3 DNA sequence: TGTGCCAGCAGCTACAGGGGGCGAGTATACGAGCAGTACTTC. Its translation: CASSYRGRVYEQYF.

The rearrangement joins TRBV20-1 to TRBJ1-2, with 7 nucleotides matching TRBD1. The CDR3 has 15 amino acids. V trimming: 4 bases; J trimming: 5 bases; junction bases outside the gene matches: 13. Germline V gene data show CDR1 as DFQATT and CDR2 as SNEGSKA (reference sequence). The CDR3 sequence is CSATLDRIVGYGYTF. The CDR3 nucleotides read TGCAGTGCTACCTTGGACAGGATAGTAGGGTATGGCTACACCTTC.

A note on this clonotype: One end of the junction fails to match germline, which may point to a read error. V and J are TRBV12-3 or TRBV12-4 and TRBJ1-2; D is undetermined. There are 13 residues in the CDR3. CDR3 residues: CAGSLRVIYGYTF. DNA for the CDR3: TGTGCCGGCAGTTTAAGGGTGATATATGGCTACACCTTC.

This chain connects TRBV7-9 to TRBJ1-4; D is undetermined. Germline lookup yields CDR1 SEHNR and CDR2 FQNEAQ (reference sequence). Trimming left V 4 bases short and J 7 bases short, with 10 bases between. CDR3 length equals 13 residues. The CDR3 is CASSSRRPEKLFF. DNA of the CDR3: TGTGCCAGCAGCTCGCGGCGGCCTGAAAAACTGTTTTTT.

The rearrangement joins TRBV12-3 or TRBV12-4 to TRBJ2-1; D is unclear. Trimming cost V 4 bases and J 6 bases, with 7 bases left between them. This CDR3 is 12 amino acids long. CDR3 sequence (DNA): TGTGCCAGCAGTTCGGTCAGCAATGAGCAGTTCTTC. Amino acids: CASSSVSNEQFF.